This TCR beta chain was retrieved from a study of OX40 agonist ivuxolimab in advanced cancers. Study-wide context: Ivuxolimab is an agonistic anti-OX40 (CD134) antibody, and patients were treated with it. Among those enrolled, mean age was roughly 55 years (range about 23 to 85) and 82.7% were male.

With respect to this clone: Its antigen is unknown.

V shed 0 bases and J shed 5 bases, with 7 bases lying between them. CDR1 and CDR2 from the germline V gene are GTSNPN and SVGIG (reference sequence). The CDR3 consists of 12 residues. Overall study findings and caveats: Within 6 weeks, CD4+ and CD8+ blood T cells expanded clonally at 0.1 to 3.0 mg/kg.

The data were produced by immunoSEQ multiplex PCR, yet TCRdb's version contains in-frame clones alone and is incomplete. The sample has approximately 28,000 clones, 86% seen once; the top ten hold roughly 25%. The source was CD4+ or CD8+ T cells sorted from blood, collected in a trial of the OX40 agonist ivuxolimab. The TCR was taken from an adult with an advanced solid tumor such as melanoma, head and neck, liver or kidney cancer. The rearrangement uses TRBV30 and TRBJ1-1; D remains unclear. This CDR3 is CAWSVMGTEAFF. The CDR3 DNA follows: TGTGCCTGGAGTGTAATGGGGACTGAAGCTTTCTTT.